This T cell receptor beta chain was profiled in a study of molecular identifiers for immune sequencing clone quantification. Turning to the study itself: In the replicates, RNA derived from about 19,000 or 110,000 naive CD8 cells was divided into five parts, and four were sequenced.

The CDR3 sequence is 16 residues long. Germline CDR1 reads MGHRA; CDR2 reads YSYEKL. TCRdb analysed the PCR reads with MiXCR anew, one entry per CDR3 protein. The table has some 590,000 distinct CDR3 sequences, about 25% seen once. Comments on this clonotype: A much larger clone differs from this one at a single base, so this may be a read error.

The specimen was naive CD8+ T cells from blood, with Jurkat cell RNA spiked in. The subset denotes: FACS-sorted CD8+CD4-CCR7+CD45RA+ naive T cells. The receptor's source is a human donor in good health. Some libraries in this study had Jurkat cell RNA spiked in. The chain recombines TRBV4-1 with TRBJ1-1, with 8 nucleotides matching TRBD1. The CDR3 nucleotides are TGCGCCAGCAGCCAGCCGGACAGGGTCATGAACACTGGAGCTTTCTTT. Protein: CASSQPDRVMNTGAFF.